This is a list of T cell receptor beta chains from one sample in a study of T cell changes during pregnancy in multiple sclerosis. Method: immunoSEQ multiplex PCR; TCRdb's copy keeps in-frame clones and lacks some. The sample shows 15,000 to 20,000 clones, approximately 87% of them seen only once. The sequenced sample was CD8+ T cells from peripheral blood mononuclear cells, obtained after pregnancy. The receptors come from a female donor with multiple sclerosis, enrolled in a pregnancy study. Each CDR3 is given with its conserved first and last residue. The order of the fields is D gene, clone size, V gene, J gene, CDR3 DNA, CDR3 protein. The D gene is left open where the match is weak. Some rows have no size entry. The others give once, few or many, or a class for an expanded clone.

d_gene: TRBD1; abundance: -; v_gene: TRBV6-1; j_gene: TRBJ1-1; CDR3nt: TGTGCCAGCAGTGAAATCGAGACAGGGGCGGGTGAAGCTTTCTTT; CDR3aa: CASSEIETGAGEAFF
d_gene: TRBD1; abundance: once; v_gene: TRBV7-8; j_gene: TRBJ1-2; CDR3nt: TGTGCCAGCAGCCCTAGGGACAGGGTCTTCTATGGCTACACCTTC; CDR3aa: CASSPRDRVFYGYTF
d_gene: TRBD1; abundance: -; v_gene: TRBV18; j_gene: TRBJ1-2; CDR3nt: TGTGCCAGCTCACCAGGCAGGGGGAATGGCTACACCTTC; CDR3aa: CASSPGRGNGYTF
d_gene: -; abundance: -; v_gene: TRBV9; j_gene: TRBJ1-1; CDR3nt: TGTGCCAGCAGCGTAGACAGACTGAACACTGAAGCTTTCTTT; CDR3aa: CASSVDRLNTEAFF
d_gene: -; abundance: -; v_gene: TRBV15; j_gene: TRBJ2-5; CDR3nt: TGTGCCACCATCGGTGCAGGGTTCGGGGAGACCCAGTACTTC; CDR3aa: CATIGAGFGETQYF
d_gene: TRBD2; abundance: -; v_gene: TRBV19; j_gene: TRBJ2-5; CDR3nt: TGTGCCAGTAGTCCCCGACTAGCCGCGGGAGAGACCCAGTACTTC; CDR3aa: CASSPRLAAGETQYF
d_gene: TRBD1; abundance: -; v_gene: TRBV30; j_gene: TRBJ2-5; CDR3nt: TGTGCCTGGGACGGACAGGGTACAGAGACCCAGTACTTC; CDR3aa: CAWDGQGTETQYF
d_gene: TRBD2; abundance: few; v_gene: TRBV15; j_gene: TRBJ2-3; CDR3nt: TGTGCCACCAGCAGAGAGCGGGGGGGCGCAGATACGCAGTATTTT; CDR3aa: CATSRERGGADTQYF
d_gene: TRBD1; abundance: once; v_gene: TRBV7-9; j_gene: TRBJ2-1; CDR3nt: TGTGCCAGCAGCTCAGGGACAGGGAGCAATGAGCAGTTCTTC; CDR3aa: CASSSGTGSNEQFF
d_gene: TRBD2; abundance: -; v_gene: TRBV20-1; j_gene: TRBJ2-3; CDR3nt: TGCAGTGCGGGGAGGGGGCAGTATTTT; CDR3aa: CSAGRGQYF
d_gene: -; abundance: -; v_gene: TRBV27; j_gene: TRBJ1-4; CDR3nt: TGTGCCAGCAGTCTCAGACAGCATGAAAAACTGTTTTTT; CDR3aa: CASSLRQHEKLFF
d_gene: -; abundance: -; v_gene: TRBV19; j_gene: TRBJ2-1; CDR3nt: TGTGCCAGTAGTAGCCCTTCGCAGGATGAGCAGTTCTTC; CDR3aa: CASSSPSQDEQFF
d_gene: -; abundance: -; v_gene: TRBV11-2; j_gene: TRBJ2-1; CDR3nt: TGTGCCAGCAGCTTAGGCCCCGCAGGCCTTGATGAGCAGTTCTTC; CDR3aa: CASSLGPAGLDEQFF
d_gene: -; abundance: once; v_gene: TRBV11-2; j_gene: TRBJ1-4; CDR3nt: TGTGCCAGCAGCTTAGTGGCAGGGGTTAATGAAAAACTGTTTTTT; CDR3aa: CASSLVAGVNEKLFF
d_gene: -; abundance: -; v_gene: TRBV13; j_gene: TRBJ2-7; CDR3nt: TGTGCCAGCAAACGAATTCGGCTAGGGGATTCCTACGAGCAGTACTTC; CDR3aa: CASKRIRLGDSYEQYF
d_gene: TRBD2; abundance: -; v_gene: TRBV7-2; j_gene: TRBJ2-5; CDR3nt: TGTGCCAGCAGCCCCGGGACTAGTAAGACCCAGTACTTC; CDR3aa: CASSPGTSKTQYF
d_gene: TRBD2; abundance: once; v_gene: TRBV28; j_gene: TRBJ2-1; CDR3nt: TGTGCCAGCAGTTTTCTAGCGGGGGGGTACAATGAGCAGTTCTTC; CDR3aa: CASSFLAGGYNEQFF
d_gene: TRBD1; abundance: -; v_gene: TRBV4-1; j_gene: TRBJ1-2; CDR3nt: TGCGCCAGCAGCCAAGATACAGGGGGAAGCGGCTACACCTTC; CDR3aa: CASSQDTGGSGYTF
d_gene: TRBD1; abundance: -; v_gene: TRBV10-3; j_gene: TRBJ2-7; CDR3nt: TGTGCCATCATGGAGGCAGGGGGACCCTACGAGCAGTACTTC; CDR3aa: CAIMEAGGPYEQYF
d_gene: TRBD1; abundance: -; v_gene: TRBV27; j_gene: TRBJ2-7; CDR3nt: TGTGCCAGCAGTTACAAAGGGGGGACAGGGAGCGCCTACGAGCAGTACTTC; CDR3aa: CASSYKGGTGSAYEQYF
d_gene: TRBD1; abundance: -; v_gene: TRBV13; j_gene: TRBJ1-1; CDR3nt: TGTGCCAGCAGCCCGGACAGGAGAGACCTGAACACTGAAGCTTTCTTT; CDR3aa: CASSPDRRDLNTEAFF
d_gene: -; abundance: few; v_gene: TRBV11-3; j_gene: TRBJ1-1; CDR3nt: TGTGCCAGCAGCTTCAAACAACAGCTTAACACTGAAGCTTTCTTT; CDR3aa: CASSFKQQLNTEAFF
d_gene: -; abundance: -; v_gene: TRBV7-9; j_gene: TRBJ1-1; CDR3nt: TGTGCCAGCAGCTTAGCGGAAGGAGGTGAAGCTTTCTTT; CDR3aa: CASSLAEGGEAFF
d_gene: -; abundance: -; v_gene: TRBV6-5; j_gene: TRBJ2-7; CDR3nt: TGTGCCAGCAGTTACTCTCGCCAGGCGAGCTCCTACGAGCAGTACTTC; CDR3aa: CASSYSRQASSYEQYF
d_gene: TRBD1; abundance: -; v_gene: TRBV18; j_gene: TRBJ1-2; CDR3nt: TGTGCCAGCTCACCACCGATTGGGACAGGGGCCTCTAACTATGGCTACACCTTC; CDR3aa: CASSPPIGTGASNYGYTF
d_gene: TRBD2; abundance: -; v_gene: TRBV9; j_gene: TRBJ2-1; CDR3nt: TGTGCCAGCAGCGGTAGCGGGAGCTTATACGATGAGCAGTTCTTC; CDR3aa: CASSGSGSLYDEQFF
d_gene: -; abundance: -; v_gene: TRBV7-2; j_gene: TRBJ2-1; CDR3nt: TGTGCCAGCAGCTTAGCCGTCTACAATGAGCAGTTCTTC; CDR3aa: CASSLAVYNEQFF
d_gene: -; abundance: -; v_gene: TRBV5-8; j_gene: TRBJ2-1; CDR3nt: TGTGCCAGCAGCTTGGGAGTCTACAATGAGCAGTTCTTC; CDR3aa: CASSLGVYNEQFF
d_gene: -; abundance: -; v_gene: TRBV6-5; j_gene: TRBJ2-7; CDR3nt: TGTGCCAGCAGTTACGGAGACGGAGCCTACGAGCAGTACTTC; CDR3aa: CASSYGDGAYEQYF
d_gene: -; abundance: -; v_gene: TRBV19; j_gene: TRBJ1-1; CDR3nt: TGTGCCAGTAGTTCTCAAAGGGGTAACACTGAAGCTTTCTTT; CDR3aa: CASSSQRGNTEAFF
d_gene: -; abundance: -; v_gene: TRBV29-1; j_gene: TRBJ1-3; CDR3nt: TGCAGCGTTGTCTCAGATGGACTTGGAAACACCATATATTTT; CDR3aa: CSVVSDGLGNTIYF
d_gene: -; abundance: once; v_gene: TRBV28; j_gene: TRBJ1-1; CDR3nt: TGTGCCAGCAGATTATTGGGGGGCACTGAAGCTTTCTTT; CDR3aa: CASRLLGGTEAFF
d_gene: TRBD1; abundance: -; v_gene: TRBV7-9; j_gene: TRBJ2-3; CDR3nt: TGTGCCAGCAGCTTACCGAGGACAGGGGAGGCAGATACGCAGTATTTT; CDR3aa: CASSLPRTGEADTQYF
d_gene: -; abundance: -; v_gene: TRBV7-3; j_gene: TRBJ2-1; CDR3nt: TGTGCCAGCAGCCCCTCGAGCGCGGGTCTAAGAGCCGTGCAGTTCTTC; CDR3aa: CASSPSSAGLRAVQFF
d_gene: TRBD1; abundance: -; v_gene: TRBV7-3; j_gene: TRBJ2-7; CDR3nt: TGTGCCAGCAGCTTGGCGACAGGGGGCTCCTACGAGCAGTACTTC; CDR3aa: CASSLATGGSYEQYF
d_gene: TRBD2; abundance: -; v_gene: TRBV7-3; j_gene: TRBJ2-3; CDR3nt: TGTGCCAGCAGCTTGGGACTAGCGGGGGGGCCCGATACGCAGTATTTT; CDR3aa: CASSLGLAGGPDTQYF
d_gene: TRBD1; abundance: -; v_gene: TRBV29-1; j_gene: TRBJ2-2; CDR3nt: TGCAGCGTAGAGACAGGGGCCGGGGAGCTGTTTTTT; CDR3aa: CSVETGAGELFF
d_gene: TRBD2; abundance: -; v_gene: TRBV28; j_gene: TRBJ2-1; CDR3nt: TGTGCCAGCAGTTTTAGCGGGGCATCCTACAATGAGCAGTTCTTC; CDR3aa: CASSFSGASYNEQFF
d_gene: -; abundance: once; v_gene: TRBV11-2; j_gene: TRBJ2-2; CDR3nt: TGTGCCAGCAGCTTAATTTCGGACACCGGGGAGCTGTTTTTT; CDR3aa: CASSLISDTGELFF
d_gene: -; abundance: -; v_gene: TRBV11-2; j_gene: TRBJ2-7; CDR3nt: TGTGCCAGCACCGCTCGGCAGGGGGGTTACGAGCAGTACTTC; CDR3aa: CASTARQGGYEQYF
d_gene: -; abundance: -; v_gene: TRBV10-3; j_gene: TRBJ2-5; CDR3nt: TGTGCCATCAGTGAACCGACAGAGTACCAAGAGACCCAGTACTTC; CDR3aa: CAISEPTEYQETQYF
d_gene: -; abundance: -; v_gene: TRBV20-1; j_gene: TRBJ2-5; CDR3nt: TGCAGTGCTTGGTACCAGGAGACCCAGTACTTC; CDR3aa: CSAWYQETQYF
d_gene: TRBD2; abundance: -; v_gene: TRBV6-4; j_gene: TRBJ2-1; CDR3nt: TGTGCCAGCAGTGTTAGCGGGGACAACAATGAGCAGTTCTTC; CDR3aa: CASSVSGDNNEQFF
d_gene: -; abundance: -; v_gene: TRBV27; j_gene: TRBJ1-4; CDR3nt: TGTGCCAGCAGTCCAGAATCGGGGGGGGCGGGCAGCGAACGAAAAAAAGGGGATGAAAAACTGTTTTTT; CDR3aa: CASSPESGGAGSERKKGDEKLFF
d_gene: -; abundance: -; v_gene: TRBV28; j_gene: TRBJ2-3; CDR3nt: TGTGCCACCTCGCTCAATAGCGCAGATACGCAGTATTTT; CDR3aa: CATSLNSADTQYF
d_gene: -; abundance: few; v_gene: TRBV27; j_gene: TRBJ1-1; CDR3nt: TGTGCCAGCAGTCCCATGGCGAACACTGAAGCTTTCTTT; CDR3aa: CASSPMANTEAFF
d_gene: TRBD1; abundance: -; v_gene: TRBV27; j_gene: TRBJ1-1; CDR3nt: TGTGCCAGCGGCCTGACAGGGACAAACACTGAAGCTTTCTTT; CDR3aa: CASGLTGTNTEAFF
d_gene: TRBD2; abundance: -; v_gene: TRBV14; j_gene: TRBJ2-7; CDR3nt: TGTGCCAGCAGCCGCCGGGCGGGCGGGAGGAGCTACGAGCAGTACTTC; CDR3aa: CASSRRAGGRSYEQYF
d_gene: -; abundance: -; v_gene: TRBV27; j_gene: TRBJ2-1; CDR3nt: TGTGCCAGCAGTTTCGAGGGAGGGGGGGACAATGAGCAGTTCTTC; CDR3aa: CASSFEGGGDNEQFF
d_gene: -; abundance: -; v_gene: TRBV25-1; j_gene: TRBJ2-1; CDR3nt: TGTGCCAGCACAAAAACGGAGTACAATGAGCAGTTCTTC; CDR3aa: CASTKTEYNEQFF
d_gene: -; abundance: few; v_gene: TRBV25-1; j_gene: TRBJ1-2; CDR3nt: TGTGCCAGCAGTGAATACGGTGGCTACACCTTC; CDR3aa: CASSEYGGYTF
d_gene: -; abundance: once; v_gene: TRBV5-1; j_gene: TRBJ2-5; CDR3nt: TGCGCCAGCAGCTCGTCCGGTGCCGTGGAAGAGACCCAGTACTTC; CDR3aa: CASSSSGAVEETQYF
d_gene: -; abundance: -; v_gene: TRBV4-3; j_gene: TRBJ1-1; CDR3nt: TGCGCCAGCAGCCAAGTTTTAGAGGGTCTGATGAACACTGAAGCTTTCTTT; CDR3aa: CASSQVLEGLMNTEAFF
d_gene: TRBD2; abundance: -; v_gene: TRBV6-5; j_gene: TRBJ2-1; CDR3nt: TGTGCCAGCAGTTACCAGGGACTAGCAGATGAGCAGTTCTTC; CDR3aa: CASSYQGLADEQFF
d_gene: -; abundance: -; v_gene: TRBV7-9; j_gene: TRBJ2-1; CDR3nt: TGTGCCAGCAGCTCAGAGGCCAGCTCCTACAATGAGCAGTTCTTC; CDR3aa: CASSSEASSYNEQFF
d_gene: -; abundance: -; v_gene: TRBV29-1; j_gene: TRBJ2-5; CDR3nt: TGCAGCGTTTCCCTGGAGGTCCCATTACAAGAGACCCAGTACTTC; CDR3aa: CSVSLEVPLQETQYF
d_gene: TRBD1; abundance: -; v_gene: TRBV6-1; j_gene: TRBJ1-2; CDR3nt: TGTGCCAGCAGTGAACCGACAGGGGGCTATGGCTACACCTTC; CDR3aa: CASSEPTGGYGYTF
d_gene: TRBD1; abundance: -; v_gene: TRBV15; j_gene: TRBJ2-4; CDR3nt: TGTGCCACCAGCAGAGTCCCCAGGGACAGCAAAAACATTCAGTACTTC; CDR3aa: CATSRVPRDSKNIQYF
d_gene: TRBD2; abundance: -; v_gene: TRBV7-3; j_gene: TRBJ2-2; CDR3nt: TGTGCCAGCAGCTTAGGGCTAGCGGGGGGGCCCACCGGGGAGCTGTTTTTT; CDR3aa: CASSLGLAGGPTGELFF